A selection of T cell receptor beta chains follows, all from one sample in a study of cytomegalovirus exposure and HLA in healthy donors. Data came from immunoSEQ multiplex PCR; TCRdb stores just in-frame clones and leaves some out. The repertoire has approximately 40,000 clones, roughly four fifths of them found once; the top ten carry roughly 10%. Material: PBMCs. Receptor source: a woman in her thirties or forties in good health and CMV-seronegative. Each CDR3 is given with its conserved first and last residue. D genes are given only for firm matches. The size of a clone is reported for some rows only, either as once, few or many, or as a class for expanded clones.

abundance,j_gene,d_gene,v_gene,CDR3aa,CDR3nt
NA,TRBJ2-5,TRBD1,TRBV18,CASSPPGQRQETQYF,TGTGCCAGCTCACCACCGGGACAGCGCCAAGAGACCCAGTACTTC
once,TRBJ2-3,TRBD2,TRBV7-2,CASSQTSGGADTQYF,TGTGCCAGCAGCCAAACTAGCGGGGGGGCCGATACGCAGTATTTT
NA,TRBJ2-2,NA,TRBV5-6,CASSLRQADTGELFF,TGTGCCAGCAGCTTGCGACAGGCGGACACCGGGGAGCTGTTTTTT
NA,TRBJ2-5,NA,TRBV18,CASSPDRETQYF,TGTGCCAGCTCACCAGACAGAGAGACCCAGTACTTC
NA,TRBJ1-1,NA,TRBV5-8,CASTERTAEAFF,TGTGCCAGCACCGAGAGGACAGCTGAAGCTTTCTTT
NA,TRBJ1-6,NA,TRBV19,CASSISGNSPLHF,TGTGCCAGTAGTATCTCAGGCAATTCACCCCTCCACTTT
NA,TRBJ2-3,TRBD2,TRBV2,CASSVTGLGGTDTQYF,TGTGCCAGCAGTGTAACGGGACTAGGGGGGACAGATACGCAGTATTTT
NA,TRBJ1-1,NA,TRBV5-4,CASSLAGNTEAFF,TGTGCCAGCAGCTTGGCAGGGAACACTGAAGCTTTCTTT
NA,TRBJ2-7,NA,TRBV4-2,CASSQGWGSYEQYF,TGTGCCAGCAGCCAAGGTTGGGGCAGCTACGAGCAGTACTTC
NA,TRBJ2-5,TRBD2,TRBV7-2,CASSSAGASQETQYF,TGTGCCAGCAGCTCAGCGGGGGCCTCCCAAGAGACCCAGTACTTC
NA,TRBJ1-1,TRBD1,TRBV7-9,CASSLGNWDRHTEAFF,TGTGCCAGCAGCTTAGGCAACTGGGACAGACACACTGAAGCTTTCTTT
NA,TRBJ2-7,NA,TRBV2,CASSREAYEQYF,TGTGCCAGCAGCAGGGAGGCCTACGAGCAGTACTTC
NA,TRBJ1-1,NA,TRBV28,CASSQGRDEAFF,TGTGCCAGCAGTCAGGGGAGGGATGAAGCTTTCTTT
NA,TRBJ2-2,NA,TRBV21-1,CARSTGELFF,TGTGCCAGATCAACCGGGGAGCTGTTTTTT
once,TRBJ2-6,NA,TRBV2,CASSDRGANVLTF,TGTGCCAGCAGTGATAGAGGGGCCAACGTCCTGACTTTC
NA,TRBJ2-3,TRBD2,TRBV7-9,CASSPSRSGGTDTQYF,TGTGCCAGCAGCCCTTCCCGGAGCGGGGGCACAGATACGCAGTATTTT
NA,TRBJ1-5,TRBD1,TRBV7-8,CASSSGQGQPQHF,TGTGCCAGCAGCTCCGGACAGGGGCAGCCCCAGCATTTT
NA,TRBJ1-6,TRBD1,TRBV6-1,CASSDSSGTGNSPLHF,TGTGCCAGCAGTGATTCATCCGGGACAGGGAATTCACCCCTCCACTTT
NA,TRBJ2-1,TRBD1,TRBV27,CASSLLGQGSNREQFF,TGTGCCAGCAGTTTGTTAGGACAGGGTAGCAATAGGGAGCAGTTCTTC
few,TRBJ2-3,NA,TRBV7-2,CASSLLSTDTQYF,TGTGCCAGCAGTCTCTTGAGCACAGATACGCAGTATTTT
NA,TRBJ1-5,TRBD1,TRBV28,CASRYASRDRGRRNQPQHF,TGTGCCAGCAGGTACGCCTCAAGGGACAGGGGGCGGCGGAATCAGCCCCAGCATTTT
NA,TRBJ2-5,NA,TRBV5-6,CASSLRTIQYF,TGTGCCAGCAGCTTAAGGACTATCCAGTACTTC
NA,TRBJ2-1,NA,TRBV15,CATRPGKVDEQFF,TGTGCCACCCGACCCGGGAAGGTGGATGAGCAGTTCTTC
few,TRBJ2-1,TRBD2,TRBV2,CASSEDGGGPILSSYNEQFF,TGTGCCAGCAGTGAGGACGGCGGGGGGCCGATCTTGAGCTCCTACAATGAGCAGTTCTTC
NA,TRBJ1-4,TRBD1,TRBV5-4,CASSWGNRGHNEKLFF,TGTGCCAGCAGCTGGGGCAACAGGGGGCATAATGAAAAACTGTTTTTT
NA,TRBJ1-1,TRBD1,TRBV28,CASRTGGAFTEAFF,TGTGCCAGCAGAACAGGGGGCGCGTTCACTGAAGCTTTCTTT
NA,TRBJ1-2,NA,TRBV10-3,CAISEKERGNGYTF,TGTGCCATCAGTGAAAAGGAAAGGGGCAATGGCTACACCTTC
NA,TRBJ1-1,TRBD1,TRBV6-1,CASIGTGGYTEAFF,TGTGCCAGCATCGGGACAGGGGGGTACACTGAAGCTTTCTTT
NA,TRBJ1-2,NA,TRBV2,CASSGGVTNYGYTF,TGTGCCAGCAGCGGAGGGGTTACTAACTATGGCTACACCTTC
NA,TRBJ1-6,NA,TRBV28,CASSFRYRRDDSPLHF,TGTGCCAGCAGTTTCCGATACAGAAGAGATGATTCACCCCTCCACTTT
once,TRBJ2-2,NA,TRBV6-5,CASSYSWTGELFF,TGTGCCAGCAGTTACTCCTGGACAGGGGAGCTGTTTTTT